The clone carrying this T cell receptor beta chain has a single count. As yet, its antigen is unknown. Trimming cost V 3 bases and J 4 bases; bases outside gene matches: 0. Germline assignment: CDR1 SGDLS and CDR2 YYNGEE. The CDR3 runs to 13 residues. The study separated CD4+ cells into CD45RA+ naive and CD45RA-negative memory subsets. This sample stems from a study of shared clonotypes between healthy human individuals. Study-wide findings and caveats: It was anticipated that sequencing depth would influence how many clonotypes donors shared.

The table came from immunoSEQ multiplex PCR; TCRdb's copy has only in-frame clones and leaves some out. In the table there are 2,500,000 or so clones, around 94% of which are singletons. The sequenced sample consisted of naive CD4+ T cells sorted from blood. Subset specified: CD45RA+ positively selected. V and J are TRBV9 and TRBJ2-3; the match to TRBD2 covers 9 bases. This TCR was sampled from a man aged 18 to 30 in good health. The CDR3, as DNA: TGTGCCAGCAGCGAGCGGGGGGCAGATACGCAGTATTTT. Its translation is CASSERGADTQYF.